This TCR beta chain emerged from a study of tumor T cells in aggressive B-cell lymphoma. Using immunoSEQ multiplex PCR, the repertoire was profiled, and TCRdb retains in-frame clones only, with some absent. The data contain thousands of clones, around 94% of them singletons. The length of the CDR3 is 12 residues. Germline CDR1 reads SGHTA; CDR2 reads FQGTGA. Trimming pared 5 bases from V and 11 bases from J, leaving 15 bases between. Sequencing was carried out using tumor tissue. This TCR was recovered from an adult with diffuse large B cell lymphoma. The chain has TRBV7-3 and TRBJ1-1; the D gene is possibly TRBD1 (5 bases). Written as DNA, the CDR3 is TGTGCCAGCAGCCCCGGGGGGAGGCAGGCTTTCTTT. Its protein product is CASSPGGRQAFF.